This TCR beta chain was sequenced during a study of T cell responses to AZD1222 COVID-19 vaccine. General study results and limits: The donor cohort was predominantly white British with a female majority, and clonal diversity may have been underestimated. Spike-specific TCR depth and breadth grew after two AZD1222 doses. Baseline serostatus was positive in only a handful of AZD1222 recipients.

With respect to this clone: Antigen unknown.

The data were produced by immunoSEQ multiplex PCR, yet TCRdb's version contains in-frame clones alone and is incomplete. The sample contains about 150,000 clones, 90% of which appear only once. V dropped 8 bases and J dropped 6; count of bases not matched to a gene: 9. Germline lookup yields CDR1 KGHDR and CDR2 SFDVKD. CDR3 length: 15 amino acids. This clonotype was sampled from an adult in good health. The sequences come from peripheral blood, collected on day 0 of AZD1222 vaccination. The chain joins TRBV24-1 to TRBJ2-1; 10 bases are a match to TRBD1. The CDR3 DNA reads TGTGCCACCACCGAGACAGGGGGCGATGTCAATGAGCAGTTCTTC. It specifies CATTETGGDVNEQFF.